This passage covers 13 T cell receptor beta chains from one sample sequenced in a study of CD8 T cells in Susac syndrome. Roughly 0.5 to 1 ug RNA was reverse transcribed with random hexamers. TCRdb called the immunoSEQ multiplex PCR reads again in MiXCR, with one record for every CDR3 protein. The sample records approximately 190,000 distinct CDR3 sequences, roughly 90% being singletons. The sequenced sample was CD4+ T cells from PBMCs. All receptors come from a human donor with Susac syndrome.

The chain employs TRBV2 and TRBJ1-4, with D maybe TRBD1 (6 bases). Germline CDR1 and CDR2: SNHLY and FYNNEI. Trimming stripped 7 bases from V and 4 bases from J, with 13 bases between. The CDR3 length is 14 residues. The CDR3 coding sequence is TGTGCCAGCATAACAGGGCCTTATAATGAAAAACTGTTTTTT. Its translation: CASITGPYNEKLFF.

The chain uses TRBV5-1 and TRBJ2-5; D remains ambiguous. The V gene's germline CDR1 is SGHRS and CDR2 YFSETQ. The CDR3 has 15 residues. Trimming cost V 1 base and J 3 bases, with 13 bases left between them. The CDR3 region has the DNA TGCGCCAGCAGCTTGACGGTCATTGCTAAAGAGACCCAGTACTTC. It is translated as CASSLTVIAKETQYF.

This sequence joins TRBV9 and TRBJ1-3; D unclear. Germline values: CDR1 SGDLS, CDR2 YYNGEE. The CDR3 has 13 residues. V was cut by 4 bases and J by 0 bases, with 5 bases left in between. The DNA of the CDR3 is TGTGCCAGCAGCACCCACTCTGGAAACACCATATATTTT. Amino acid sequence: CASSTHSGNTIYF.

This clonotype is a singleton in its sample. The chain recombines TRBV12-3 or TRBV12-4 with TRBJ1-5; 8 nucleotides agree with TRBD1. The CDR3 covers 16 residues. J was trimmed by 0 bases and V by 5 bases; bases with no gene match: 6. The CDR3 coding sequence is TGTGCCAGCAGTGGACAGGGTGGGGGTAGCAATCAGCCCCAGCATTTT. Translation: CASSGQGGGSNQPQHF.

This clonotype was recorded only once. This chain links TRBV5-4 with TRBJ2-7; the match to TRBD1 covers 8 bases. Germline-derived CDR1 and CDR2 are SGHNT and YYREEE (reference sequence). Trimming removed 4 bases from V and 5 bases from J; junction bases left unmatched: 14. The CDR3 totals 16 residues. In DNA, the CDR3 is TGTGCCAGCAGCCCGGGAAGGGGCAGGGGGCCTGACGAGCAGTACTTC. As protein: CASSPGRGRGPDEQYF.

The chain employs TRBV11-2 and TRBJ1-2; tentatively, D is TRBD1 (6 bases). Trimming cost V 5 bases and J 5 bases, with 18 bases left between them. The germline V gene encodes CDR1 SGHAT and CDR2 FQNNGV. This CDR3 spans 15 amino acids. CDR3: CASSLRTSGAYGYTF. The CDR3 bases are TGTGCCAGCAGCCTACGGACGTCGGGGGCGTATGGCTACACCTTC.

DNA of the CDR3: TGTGCCAGCTCACCCGGGGCCCTCTCCTACGAGCAGTACTTC. The encoded protein is CASSPGALSYEQYF. The genes are TRBV18 and TRBJ2-7; TRBD1 or TRBD2 may be the D gene (5 bases each). With 3 bases removed from V and 0 bases from J, the gap between germline ends came to 9 bases. This CDR3 spans 14 amino acids. Germline assignment: CDR1 KGHSH and CDR2 LQKENI. The full variable domain, in which reference TRBV18 and TRBJ2-7 provide the parts outside the CDR3, is NAGVMQNPRHLVRRRGQEARLRCSPMKGHSHVYWYRQLPEEGLKFMVYLQKENIIDESGMPKERFSAEFPKEGPSILRIQQVVRGDSAAYFCASSPGALSYEQYFGPGTRLTVT.

The chain employs TRBV3-1 and TRBJ2-5, with D unclear. Between the trimmed V and J ends, which lost 0 bases and 4 bases, there was a span of 3 bases. Germline lookup yields CDR1 LGHDT and CDR2 YNNKEL (reference sequence). The CDR3 sequence is 12 residues long. The CDR3 is CASSQELETQYF. For the CDR3, the DNA is TGTGCCAGCAGCCAAGAGCTAGAGACCCAGTACTTC.

The chain couples TRBV15 to TRBJ2-1, with 14 nucleotides matching TRBD2. This CDR3 region has 17 residues. The germline V gene has CDR1 LNHNV and CDR2 YYDKDF (reference sequence). V was clipped by 3 bases and J by 8 bases; unmatched bases: 9. The CDR3 sequence: CATSRNLGLAGVDEQFF. CDR3 nucleotides: TGTGCCACCAGCAGGAACCTGGGACTAGCGGGAGTAGATGAGCAGTTCTTC.

The CDR3 DNA follows: TGTGCCTGGAGTGTACTTACGACAGACTACACTGAAGCTTTCTTT. Encoded protein: CAWSVLTTDYTEAFF. J is TRBJ1-1 and V is TRBV30; possibly TRBD1 for D (5 bases). Germline V gene sequence: CDR1 GTSNPN, CDR2 SVGIG (reference sequence). Trimming removed 0 bases at V and 3 bases at J, with 14 bases between. This CDR3 has 15 amino acids.

The chain has TRBV6-6 and TRBJ2-7; 11 nucleotides align to TRBD1. CDR3 length equals 14 residues. V trimming: 5 bases; J trimming: 5 bases; junction bases outside the gene matches: 5. Per the germline V gene, CDR1 is MNHNY and CDR2 is SVGAGI (reference sequence). Here the CDR3 DNA reads TGTGCCAGCAGTCCGGGACAGGGGGTCGACGAGCAGTACTTC. Residues: CASSPGQGVDEQYF.

This clonotype showed up just a few times. V gene TRBV12-3 or TRBV12-4 combines with J gene TRBJ1-1; D call uncertain. The CDR3 has 15 amino acids. Trimming took 6 bases from V and 7 from J, leaving 21 bases between them. In nucleotides, the CDR3 is TGTGCCAGCAGCCCCAGAACCGGGCCCCAAGGTGAAGCTTTCTTT. It codes for CASSPRTGPQGEAFF.

In its sample, this clonotype was seen once. This chain uses TRBV20-1 with TRBJ2-1, with a weak D call TRBD2 (5 bases). V was pared by 0 bases and J by 0 bases, with 9 bases between. This CDR3 region has 15 residues. Looked up from germline, CDR1 is DFQATT and CDR2 is SNEGSKA (reference sequence). The CDR3 nucleotides read TGCAGTGCTAGAGAGGCGAGGGACTCCTACAATGAGCAGTTCTTC. It yields the protein CSAREARDSYNEQFF.